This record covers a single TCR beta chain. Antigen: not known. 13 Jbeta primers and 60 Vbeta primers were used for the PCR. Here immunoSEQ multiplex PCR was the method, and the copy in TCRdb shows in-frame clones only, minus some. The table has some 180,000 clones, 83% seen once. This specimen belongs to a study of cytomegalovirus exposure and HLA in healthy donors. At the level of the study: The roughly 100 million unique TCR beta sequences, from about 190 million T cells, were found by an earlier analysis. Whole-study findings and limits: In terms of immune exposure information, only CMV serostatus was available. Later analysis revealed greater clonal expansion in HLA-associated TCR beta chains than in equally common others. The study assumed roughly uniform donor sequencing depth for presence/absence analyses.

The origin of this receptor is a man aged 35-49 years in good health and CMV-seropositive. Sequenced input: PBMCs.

The CDR3 sequence is CASSSSGVYGYTF. The DNA for the CDR3 is TGTGCCAGCAGTAGCTCAGGGGTTTATGGCTACACCTTC. The rearrangement joins TRBV6-1 to TRBJ1-2; D possibly corresponds to TRBD1 (6 bases). This CDR3 has 13 amino acids. Germline loops: CDR1 MNHNS, CDR2 SASEGT. Trimming removed 5 bases from V and 5 bases from J, with 12 bases in between.